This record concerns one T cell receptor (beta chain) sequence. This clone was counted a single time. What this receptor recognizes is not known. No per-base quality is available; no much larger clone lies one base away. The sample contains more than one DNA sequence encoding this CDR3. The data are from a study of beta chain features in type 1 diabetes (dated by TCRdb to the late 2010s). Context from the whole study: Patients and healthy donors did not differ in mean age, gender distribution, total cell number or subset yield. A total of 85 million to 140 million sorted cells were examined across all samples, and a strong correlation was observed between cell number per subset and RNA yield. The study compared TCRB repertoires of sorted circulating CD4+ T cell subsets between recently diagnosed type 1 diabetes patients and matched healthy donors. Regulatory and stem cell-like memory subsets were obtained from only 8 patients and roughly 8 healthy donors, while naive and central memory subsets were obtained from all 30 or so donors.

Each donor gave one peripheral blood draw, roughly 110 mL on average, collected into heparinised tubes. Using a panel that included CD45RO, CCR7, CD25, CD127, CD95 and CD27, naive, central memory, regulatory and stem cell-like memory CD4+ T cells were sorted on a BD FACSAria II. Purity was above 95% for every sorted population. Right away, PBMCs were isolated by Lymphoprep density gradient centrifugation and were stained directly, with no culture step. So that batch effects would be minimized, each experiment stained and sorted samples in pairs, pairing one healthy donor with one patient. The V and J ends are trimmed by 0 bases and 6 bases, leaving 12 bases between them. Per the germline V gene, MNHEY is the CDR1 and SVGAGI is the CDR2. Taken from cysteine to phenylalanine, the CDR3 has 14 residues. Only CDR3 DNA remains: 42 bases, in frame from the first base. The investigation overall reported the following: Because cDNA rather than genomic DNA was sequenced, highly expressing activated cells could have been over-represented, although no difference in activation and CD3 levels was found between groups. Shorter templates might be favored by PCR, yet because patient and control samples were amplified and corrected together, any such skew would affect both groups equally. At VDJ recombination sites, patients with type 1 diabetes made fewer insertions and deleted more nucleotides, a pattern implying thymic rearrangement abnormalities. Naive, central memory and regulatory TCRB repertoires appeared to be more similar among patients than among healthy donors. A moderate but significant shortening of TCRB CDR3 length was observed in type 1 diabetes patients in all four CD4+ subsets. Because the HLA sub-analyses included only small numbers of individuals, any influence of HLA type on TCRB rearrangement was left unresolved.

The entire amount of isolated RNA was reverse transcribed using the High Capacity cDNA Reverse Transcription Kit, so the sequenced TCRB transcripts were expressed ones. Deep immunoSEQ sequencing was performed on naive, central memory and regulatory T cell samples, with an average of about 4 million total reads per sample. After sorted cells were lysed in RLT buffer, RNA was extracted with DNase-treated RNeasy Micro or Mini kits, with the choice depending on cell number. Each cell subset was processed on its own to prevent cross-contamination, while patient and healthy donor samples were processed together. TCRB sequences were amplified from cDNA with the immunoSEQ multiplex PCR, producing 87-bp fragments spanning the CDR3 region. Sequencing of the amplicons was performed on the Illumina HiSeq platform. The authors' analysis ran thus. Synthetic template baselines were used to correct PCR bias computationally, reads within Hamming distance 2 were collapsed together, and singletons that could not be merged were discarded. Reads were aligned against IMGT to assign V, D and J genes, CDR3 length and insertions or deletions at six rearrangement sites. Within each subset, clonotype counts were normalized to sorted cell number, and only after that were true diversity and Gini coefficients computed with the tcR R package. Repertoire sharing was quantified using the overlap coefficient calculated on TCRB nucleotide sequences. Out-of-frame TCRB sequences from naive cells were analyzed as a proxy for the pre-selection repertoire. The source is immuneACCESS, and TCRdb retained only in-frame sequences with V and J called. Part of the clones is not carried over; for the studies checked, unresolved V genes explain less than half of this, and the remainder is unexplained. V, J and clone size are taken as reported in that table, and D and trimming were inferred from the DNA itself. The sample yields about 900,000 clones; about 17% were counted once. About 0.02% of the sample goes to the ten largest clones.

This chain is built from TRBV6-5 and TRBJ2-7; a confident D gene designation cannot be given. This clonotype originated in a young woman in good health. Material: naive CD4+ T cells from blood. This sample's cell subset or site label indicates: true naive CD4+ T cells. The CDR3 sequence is CASSYSFSVIEQYF. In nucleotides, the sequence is TGTGCCAGCAGTTACTCCTTTTCCGTAATCGAGCAGTACTTC.